A single sample gave rise to the 28 T cell receptor beta chains below, sequenced in a study of STAT5B mutations in CD4+ large granular lymphocyte leukemia. The data were produced by immunoSEQ multiplex PCR, yet TCRdb's version contains in-frame clones alone and is incomplete. The sample holds some 40,000 clones, approximately 86% seen once. Sequencing was carried out using CD4+ T cells from blood buffy coats. These receptors were taken from a human donor in good health.

For the CDR3, the DNA is TGTGCCAGCAGCTTGAATTCCCAGGTTAGGACAGATACGCAGTATTTT. It specifies CASSLNSQVRTDTQYF. The chain joins TRBV5-4 to TRBJ2-3, with D uncertain. Trimming removed 1 base from V and 3 bases from J, with 15 bases in between. CDR1 and CDR2 (germline): SGHNT, YYREEE (reference sequence). CDR3 length: 16 residues.

This clone was observed a handful of times. The genes are TRBV10-2 and TRBJ2-3; TRBD2 might be the D (6 bases). The CDR3 length is 12 residues. Germline lookup yields CDR1 WSHSY and CDR2 SAAADI. Trimming left V 5 bases short and J 4 bases short, with 7 bases between. CDR3 nucleotides: TGCGCCAGCAGTACGGGGGCAGATACGCAGTATTTT. This codes for CASSTGADTQYF.

The rearrangement links TRBV7-9 to TRBJ2-5; 10 bases match TRBD1. The J segment lost 3 bases and the V segment lost 1 base, leaving 11 bases of the junction unmatched. Germline loops: CDR1 SEHNR, CDR2 FQNEAQ (reference sequence). This CDR3 contains 18 residues. The CDR3 loop reads CASSLGGQGLSEEETQYF. The CDR3 nucleotides read TGTGCCAGCAGCTTAGGGGGACAGGGGCTTTCCGAAGAAGAGACCCAGTACTTC. Using reference TRBV7-9 and TRBJ2-5 for the parts outside the CDR3, the full variable domain is DTGVSQNPRHKITKRGQNVTFRCDPISEHNRLYWYRQTLGQGPEFLTYFQNEAQLEKSRLLSDRFSAERPKGSFSTLEIQRTEQGDSAMYLCASSLGGQGLSEEETQYFGPGTRLLVL.

The chain joins TRBV5-1 to TRBJ2-1; 8 positions match TRBD2. J was trimmed by 2 bases and V by 7 bases; bases with no gene match: 5. The CDR3 is made up of 14 amino acids. Germline V CDR1 and CDR2: SGHRS, YFSETQ. CDR3 bases: TGCGCCAGCGGCCCACTAGCGGCCTACAATGAGCAGTTCTTC. Translating gives CASGPLAAYNEQFF.

In the case of this clone: The sample holds other DNA sequences that translate to the same CDR3. The gene calls are TRBV14 and TRBJ1-1, with D unresolved. Trimming removed 1 base at V and 6 bases at J, with 9 bases between. Germline CDR1 SGHDN, CDR2 FVKESK. The CDR3 extends over 13 amino acids. CDR3 sequence: CASSQVRAAEAFF. Written as DNA, the CDR3 is TGTGCCAGCAGCCAAGTTAGGGCGGCTGAAGCTTTCTTT. The full variable domain, with the rest looked up from reference TRBV14 and TRBJ1-1, is EAGVTQFPSHSVIEKGQTVTLRCDPISGHDNLYWYRRVMGKEIKFLLHFVKESKQDESGMPNNRFLAERTGGTYSTLKVQPAELEDSGVYFCASSQVRAAEAFFGQGTRLTVV.

V gene TRBV4-1 combines with J gene TRBJ1-2; 9 bases line up with TRBD1. V lost 0 bases to trimming and J lost 7 bases; unmatched junction nucleotides: 9. The germline V gene encodes CDR1 MGHRA and CDR2 YSYEKL. The CDR3 totals 16 residues. CDR3 protein: CASSQEGDRVGSGYTF. The DNA for the CDR3 is TGCGCCAGCAGCCAAGAAGGGGACAGGGTAGGCTCTGGCTACACCTTC.

The V gene is TRBV20-1, the J gene TRBJ1-2; D perhaps matches TRBD1 (5 bases). Deletions cut 6 bases from V and 8 bases from J, with 13 bases between. The CDR3 spans 11 residues. CDR1 and CDR2 (germline): DFQATT, SNEGSKA (reference sequence). For the CDR3, the DNA is TGCAGTGCCGGGGCGGGTTTCGGCTACACCTTC. As protein: CSAGAGFGYTF.

This clone was recorded only once. This rearrangement joins TRBV4-2 to TRBJ2-2; no clear D. The CDR3 has 12 amino acids. The germline CDR1 and CDR2 sequences are LGHNA and YNFKEQ. Trimming took 0 bases from V and 6 from J, leaving 2 bases between them. CDR3 sequence (DNA): TGTGCCAGCAGCCAAGATTCCGGGGAGCTGTTTTTT. It is translated as CASSQDSGELFF.

The chain has TRBV27 and TRBJ2-4; maybe TRBD1 (5 bases). Germline V gene sequence: CDR1 MNHEY, CDR2 SMNVEV (reference sequence). The CDR3 runs 14 residues. V lost 5 bases, J lost 6 bases, and 14 bases lay in between. The CDR3 sequence: CASSVDPRGNIQYF. The CDR3 DNA follows: TGTGCCAGCAGTGTGGACCCTAGGGGAAACATTCAGTACTTC.

This chain links TRBV9 with TRBJ2-5; D uncertain. Germline loops: CDR1 SGDLS, CDR2 YYNGEE. The CDR3 contains 14 residues. Trimming pared 0 bases from V and 5 bases from J, leaving 11 bases between. The CDR3 nucleotides are TGTGCCAGCAGCGTAGACCTGGGTTTGGAGACCCAGTACTTC. Protein: CASSVDLGLETQYF.

The rearrangement joins TRBV18 to TRBJ1-5, with TRBD1 as a possible D gene (6 bases). The CDR3 spans 14 residues. Germline V CDR1 and CDR2: KGHSH, LQKENI. Between the trimmed V and J ends, which lost 6 bases and 4 bases, there was a span of 13 bases. In DNA, the CDR3 is TGTGCCAGCTCTAAAGGGGGGAGTAATCAGCCCCAGCATTTT. This translates into CASSKGGSNQPQHF. Using reference TRBV18 and TRBJ1-5 for the parts outside the CDR3, the full variable domain is NAGVMQNPRHLVRRRGQEARLRCSPMKGHSHVYWYRQLPEEGLKFMVYLQKENIIDESGMPKERFSAEFPKEGPSILRIQQVVRGDSAAYFCASSKGGSNQPQHFGDGTRLSIL.

The chain employs TRBV27 and TRBJ2-7; TRBD1 agrees at 7 bases. The CDR3 is 15 amino acids. Per germline, CDR1 MNHEY and CDR2 SMNVEV (reference sequence). V trimming: 6 bases; J trimming: 3 bases; junction bases outside the gene matches: 11. CDR3 loop: CASSPQSGQYYEQYF. DNA of the CDR3: TGTGCCAGCAGCCCTCAGTCGGGACAGTACTACGAGCAGTACTTC.

The rearrangement links TRBV30 to TRBJ2-7; D is perhaps TRBD1 (6 bases). Germline V gene data show CDR1 as GTSNPN and CDR2 as SVGIG (reference sequence). CDR3 length equals 14 residues. The V end lost 2 bases, the J end lost 1 base, and 12 bases lay between the germline ends. Here the CDR3 reads CAWSFRDISYEQYF. DNA for the CDR3: TGTGCCTGGAGTTTCCGGGACATATCCTACGAGCAGTACTTC.

The chain has TRBV7-8 and TRBJ1-6; D is unresolved. Per the germline V gene, CDR1 is SGHVS and CDR2 is FQNEAQ. V was clipped by 5 bases and J by 7 bases, with 15 bases between them. The CDR3 is 15 residues long. Written as DNA, the CDR3 is TGTGCCAGCAGCCGAGCGGGCCGCCAGAATTCACCCCTCCACTTT. Translated, it gives CASSRAGRQNSPLHF.

The rearrangement joins TRBV7-9 to TRBJ2-3; 11 bases line up with TRBD2. The germline V gene encodes CDR1 SEHNR and CDR2 FQNEAQ (reference sequence). Trimming removed 5 bases from V and 7 bases from J; junction bases left unmatched: 17. The CDR3 is 18 residues long. The CDR3 region is CASSRRVNSGRAAHTQYF. DNA of the CDR3: TGTGCCAGCAGCCGACGCGTGAATAGCGGGAGGGCAGCGCATACGCAGTATTTT.

This sequence joins TRBV18 and TRBJ2-7; D not certain. The V and J ends lost 6 bases and 1 base respectively, with 10 bases between them. The CDR3 covers 13 residues. Per the germline V gene, CDR1 is KGHSH and CDR2 is LQKENI. CDR3 DNA sequence: TGTGCCAGCTCCCTAGGTGAATCCTACGAGCAGTACTTC. This sequence encodes CASSLGESYEQYF.

V and J are TRBV30 and TRBJ1-4, with D perhaps matching TRBD1 (5 bases). Germline V gene lookup returns CDR1 GTSNPN and CDR2 SVGIG (reference sequence). V lost 6 bases and J 5 bases, leaving 16 bases between the germline ends. The CDR3 runs 14 residues. CDR3 sequence: CACFRRGLNEKLFF. The DNA for the CDR3 is TGTGCCTGCTTCCGGCGGGGCCTGAATGAAAAACTGTTTTTT. Variable domain in full (rest from reference TRBV30 and TRBJ1-4): SQTIHQWPATLVQPVGSPLSLECTVEGTSNPNLYWYRQAAGRGLQLLFYSVGIGQISSEVPQNLSASRPQDRQFILSSKKLLLSDSGFYLCACFRRGLNEKLFFGSGTQLSVL.

The chain combines TRBV10-3 with TRBJ1-5, with TRBD1 matching 11 bases. The CDR3 totals 16 residues. V was pared by 1 base and J by 7 bases, with 6 bases of the junction left unmatched. Germline loops: CDR1 ENHRY, CDR2 SYGVKD. The CDR3, as DNA: TGTGCCATCAGTGAGTTTGGACAGGGGGCCAGGCAGCCCCAGCATTTT. Protein: CAISEFGQGARQPQHF.

The chain combines TRBV29-1 with TRBJ1-2; tentative D call: TRBD1 (5 bases). The CDR3 is 15 amino acids. The V and J ends lost 4 bases and 2 bases respectively, with 17 bases between them. From germline, CDR1 is SQVTM and CDR2 ANQGSEA. The CDR3 DNA reads TGCAGCGTTGTAGGGGCAGTCGAGGGGAACTATGGCTACACCTTC. Translation: CSVVGAVEGNYGYTF.

This chain links TRBV5-1 with TRBJ2-2; 12 bases fit TRBD2. The trim removed 4 bases at V and 3 bases at J, leaving 7 bases unmatched. Germline loops: CDR1 SGHRS, CDR2 YFSETQ. CDR3 size: 17 residues. CDR3 protein: CASSPRLAGVDTGELFF. The CDR3 DNA sequence: TGCGCCAGCAGCCCTAGACTAGCGGGAGTGGACACCGGGGAGCTGTTTTTT.

This chain links TRBV28 with TRBJ2-7; 11 positions match TRBD1. V lost 4 bases and J lost 3; bases outside the gene matches: 2. This CDR3 comprises 14 residues. CDR1 is MDHEN and CDR2 is SYDVKM in the germline V gene. In DNA, the CDR3 is TGTGCCAGCAGTTGGGGGACAGGGGGCTACGAGCAGTACTTC. This encodes CASSWGTGGYEQYF.

V usage is TRBV9 and J usage is TRBJ2-5; TRBD2 is a possible D gene (6 bases). This CDR3 comprises 13 residues. V was trimmed by 0 bases and J by 7 bases, leaving 10 bases between them. Germline CDR1 and CDR2: SGDLS and YYNGEE. CDR3 in DNA: TGTGCCAGCAGCGTAGACGGGGGAGGGACCCAGTACTTC. Encoded protein: CASSVDGGGTQYF.

J is TRBJ2-1 and V is TRBV14; 11 nucleotides align to TRBD2. The CDR3 runs 16 residues. The V gene end was trimmed by 1 base and the J gene end by 3 bases; junction bases not matched to a gene: 2. From germline, CDR1 is SGHDN and CDR2 FVKESK. CDR3 amino acids: CASSQGLAGGYNEQFF. The CDR3 bases are TGTGCCAGCAGCCAAGGGCTAGCGGGAGGCTACAATGAGCAGTTCTTC.

The chain uses TRBV9 and TRBJ1-1; the D is unclear. V lost 0 bases and J 6 bases, leaving 9 bases between the germline ends. Germline-derived CDR1 and CDR2 are SGDLS and YYNGEE. The CDR3 runs to 13 residues. The CDR3 loop is CASSVDSAAEAFF. The CDR3 nucleotides read TGTGCCAGCAGCGTAGACTCGGCGGCTGAAGCTTTCTTT.

This clone appeared once. The chain couples TRBV5-1 to TRBJ2-1, with TRBD2 identical over 14 bases. The CDR3 runs 14 residues. V lost 6 bases to trimming and J lost 6 bases; unmatched junction nucleotides: 2. Per germline, CDR1 SGHRS and CDR2 YFSETQ. CDR3 coding DNA: TGCGCCAGCACGACTAGCGGGAGGGTCAATGAGCAGTTCTTC. Amino acids: CASTTSGRVNEQFF.

For the CDR3, the DNA is TGTGCCAGCAGTGACGGAGGGGGGCCCTACGAGCAGTACTTC. This translates into CASSDGGGPYEQYF. This chain uses TRBV6-1 with TRBJ2-7, with D perhaps TRBD1 or TRBD2 (6 bases each). V was shortened by 3 bases and J by 2 bases, with 11 bases between the two germline ends. CDR3 length: 14 residues. Germline CDR1 reads MNHNS; CDR2 reads SASEGT.

J is TRBJ1-2 and V is TRBV30; TRBD1 agrees at 7 bases. This CDR3 contains 14 residues. Germline trimming cut 0 bases from V and 2 bases from J; bases unmatched to any gene: 3. CDR1 and CDR2 (germline): GTSNPN, SVGIG (reference sequence). CDR3 in DNA: TGTGCCTGGAGTGTAAAGGACAGGAACTATGGCTACACCTTC. It translates to CAWSVKDRNYGYTF.

This chain connects TRBV6-1 to TRBJ1-1; D gene unclear. V was shortened by 6 bases and J by 1 base, with 12 bases between the two germline ends. This CDR3 spans 14 amino acids. Germline V lookup: CDR1 MNHNS, CDR2 SASEGT. CDR3 sequence: CASRRASANTEAFF. The DNA of the CDR3 is TGTGCCAGCAGGAGAGCGTCAGCGAACACTGAAGCTTTCTTT.